The clone carrying this T cell receptor (beta chain) was counted between two and nine times. Between the trimmed V and J ends, which lost 5 bases and 4 bases, there was a span of 11 bases. The CDR3 is 13 residues long. The germline V gene encodes CDR1 MDHEN and CDR2 SYDVKM. This record belongs to a study of shared clonotypes between healthy human individuals. The genomic DNA of each subset was split evenly across several immunoSEQ plates. Here immunoSEQ multiplex PCR was the method, and the copy in TCRdb shows in-frame clones only, minus some. The sample includes 450,000 to 500,000 clones, 65% to 80% of them seen just once.

The chain links TRBV28 to TRBJ2-5; D gene unclear. The receptor was isolated from a woman between 40 and 55 years old in good health. Some clones in this sample may be carry-over from other donors' samples. The sample comprised PBMCs. The CDR3 sequence: CASSDGTTETQYF. CDR3 coding DNA: TGTGCCAGCAGTGACGGTACAACAGAGACCCAGTACTTC.